This T cell receptor beta chain derives from a study of blood T cell repertoires in COVID-19. CDR1 and CDR2 from the germline V gene are SQVTM and ANQGSEA. Germline trimming cut 7 bases from V and 2 bases from J; bases unmatched to any gene: 6. This CDR3 is built from 14 residues. Using immunoSEQ multiplex PCR, the repertoire was profiled, and TCRdb retains in-frame clones only, with some absent. Of 200,000 to 300,000 clones in the sample, 70% to 90% were seen once. Sample: peripheral blood. The sequence came from a middle-aged woman who had recovered from COVID-19. This chain uses TRBV29-1 with TRBJ2-7; TRBD2 aligns across 12 bases. The CDR3 region is CSARTSGKAYEQYF. For the CDR3, the DNA is TGCAGCGCCCGGACTAGCGGGAAGGCCTACGAGCAGTACTTC.